This record concerns one TCR beta chain sequence. Researchers prepared the TCRbeta library using unique molecular identifiers, the study reports. TCRdb reanalysed the PCR reads using MiXCR and keeps one entry per CDR3 protein. The sample consists of about 200,000 distinct CDR3 sequences, approximately 7% of them appearing once. This specimen comes from a study of T-cell reconstitution after alpha-beta-depleted transplantation in children. The germline gives CDR1 MNHEY, CDR2 SMNVEV (reference sequence). The germline V and J ends were trimmed by 7 bases and 2 bases, with 14 bases remaining between them. The length of the CDR3 is 14 residues.

The sequence was obtained from a boy aged 2 to 10 with acute lymphoblastic leukemia, due to receive a stem cell transplant. The V call is TRBV27, the J call TRBJ2-5, with D unclear. The sample consisted of PBMCs, taken before TCRalphabeta/CD19-depleted stem cell transplant. CDR3 sequence: CASKPRARQETQYF. In DNA form, the CDR3 reads TGTGCCAGCAAACCCCGAGCCAGGCAAGAGACCCAGTACTTC.